Listed below are T cell receptor beta chains from one sample, sequenced in a study of blood T cell repertoires in COVID-19. The assay was immunoSEQ multiplex PCR, and TCRdb's table has in-frame clones only and misses some. The sample includes some 16,000 clones, around 89% of them seen just once. The sample consisted of peripheral blood. These receptors were obtained from an elderly man with acute or convalescent COVID-19. CDR3s include the opening cysteine and the closing phenylalanine or tryptophan. Each record gives: D gene, V gene, clone size, J gene, CDR3 protein, CDR3 DNA. The D gene is left open where the match is weak. Clone sizes are given selectively: once, few, many, or a class where the clone is expanded.

>-|TRBV11-2|-|TRBJ2-5
CASSSGQRQETQYF
TGTGCCAGCAGTTCAGGACAGAGACAAGAGACCCAGTACTTC
>TRBD1|TRBV27|-|TRBJ1-6
CASSLGDRRSPLHF
TGTGCCAGCAGTTTGGGGGACAGGAGGTCACCCCTCCACTTT
>-|TRBV7-9|-|TRBJ1-2
CASRLGLQGDYGYTF
TGTGCCAGCAGACTAGGTTTACAGGGAGACTATGGCTACACCTTC
>-|TRBV30|-|TRBJ1-2
CAWSNQGSGGYTF
TGTGCCTGGAGCAACCAGGGAAGTGGAGGCTACACCTTC
>-|TRBV29-1|once|TRBJ1-1
CSLVTEGGAEAFF
TGCAGCCTCGTTACGGAGGGGGGGGCTGAAGCTTTCTTT
>-|TRBV2|-|TRBJ1-1
CASAWAGNTEAFF
TGTGCCTCCGCATGGGCAGGGAACACTGAAGCTTTCTTT
>-|TRBV7-9|-|TRBJ2-7
CASSLGLTGKDEQYF
TGTGCCAGCAGCTTAGGGCTGACAGGTAAAGACGAGCAGTACTTC
>-|TRBV24-1|-|TRBJ2-1
CATSKSSGEWNEQFF
TGTGCCACCAGTAAGAGTTCGGGAGAATGGAATGAGCAGTTCTTC
>-|TRBV7-2|-|TRBJ1-5
CASSLWEGSNQPQHF
TGTGCCAGCAGCTTATGGGAGGGGAGCAATCAGCCCCAGCATTTT
>TRBD2|TRBV3-1/TRBV3-2|-|TRBJ2-3
CASSSGLAGSTDTQYF
TGTGCCAGCAGCTCGGGACTAGCGGGAAGCACAGATACGCAGTATTTT
>TRBD1|TRBV5-5|-|TRBJ1-5
CASSLGGQGNQPQHF
TGTGCCAGCAGCTTGGGGGGACAGGGGAATCAGCCCCAGCATTTT
>-|TRBV12-3/TRBV12-4|-|TRBJ1-2
CASSFPYYGYTF
TGTGCCAGCAGTTTTCCGTACTATGGCTACACCTTC
>-|TRBV27|-|TRBJ2-5
CASSLLGGGSTQETQYF
TGTGCCAGCAGTTTATTGGGTGGGGGCAGTACTCAAGAGACCCAGTACTTC
>-|TRBV3-1/TRBV3-2|-|TRBJ1-1
CASSQARLNTEAFF
TGTGCCAGCAGCCAAGCCAGGTTGAACACTGAAGCTTTCTTT
>-|TRBV24-1|-|TRBJ1-2
CATSDISYGYTF
TGTGCCACCAGTGATATTAGTTATGGCTACACCTTC
>-|TRBV30|-|TRBJ1-4
CAWSVQEGEKLFF
TGTGCCTGGAGTGTACAGGAGGGAGAAAAACTGTTTTTT
>TRBD1|TRBV19|-|TRBJ2-7
CASSSGTGHTYEQYF
TGTGCCAGTAGTTCCGGGACAGGGCACACCTACGAGCAGTACTTC
>-|TRBV6-2/TRBV6-3|-|TRBJ2-7
CASSSPLVPIPYEQYF
TGTGCCAGCAGTAGTCCTCTAGTGCCGATCCCCTACGAGCAGTACTTC
>TRBD1|TRBV30|-|TRBJ1-4
CAWSHGQGAGEKLFF
TGTGCCTGGAGTCACGGACAGGGGGCTGGTGAAAAACTGTTTTTT
>TRBD1|TRBV29-1|-|TRBJ2-5
CSVSRRTGGETQYF
TGCAGCGTGAGTCGTCGGACAGGGGGAGAGACCCAGTACTTC
>TRBD1|TRBV9|-|TRBJ2-7
CASSVGPGTGSNEQYF
TGTGCCAGCAGCGTGGGCCCCGGGACAGGGTCCAACGAGCAGTACTTC
>-|TRBV2|-|TRBJ1-2
CASSADTNYGYTF
TGTGCCAGCAGTGCCGACACAAACTATGGCTACACCTTC
>-|TRBV6-5|few|TRBJ1-2
CATSGWDGGDTF
TGTGCCACCTCGGGTTGGGACGGAGGGGACACCTTC
>TRBD1|TRBV12-3/TRBV12-4|-|TRBJ1-1
CASSRQGPEAFF
TGTGCCAGCAGTCGACAGGGACCAGAAGCTTTCTTT
>TRBD2|TRBV3-1/TRBV3-2|-|TRBJ2-7
CASSQLLAGYDEQYF
TGTGCCAGCAGCCAATTACTAGCGGGGTATGACGAGCAGTACTTC
>-|TRBV7-3|-|TRBJ2-5
CASRAAGETQYF
TGTGCCAGCAGAGCGGCGGGAGAGACCCAGTACTTC
>-|TRBV5-1|few|TRBJ1-1
CASSSGHTGIGGAFF
TGCGCCAGCAGCTCGGGTCATACGGGGATAGGGGGAGCTTTCTTT
>-|TRBV7-9|-|TRBJ2-1
CASKRVDNEQFF
TGTGCTTCGAAGCGGGTAGACAATGAGCAGTTCTTC
>TRBD2|TRBV27|-|TRBJ2-7
CASSLSGGLYEQYF
TGTGCCAGCAGTCTTTCGGGGGGACTCTACGAGCAGTACTTC
>TRBD1|TRBV6-5|-|TRBJ1-5
CASRRQGSGNQPQHF
TGTGCCAGCAGGAGACAGGGGTCTGGCAATCAGCCCCAGCATTTT
>TRBD1|TRBV3-1/TRBV3-2|-|TRBJ1-3
CASSPQGDRESNTIYF
TGTGCCAGCAGCCCCCAGGGGGACAGGGAGAGTAACACCATATATTTT
>TRBD1|TRBV30|-|TRBJ1-2
CAWAGGNYGYTF
TGTGCCTGGGCAGGGGGCAACTATGGCTACACCTTC